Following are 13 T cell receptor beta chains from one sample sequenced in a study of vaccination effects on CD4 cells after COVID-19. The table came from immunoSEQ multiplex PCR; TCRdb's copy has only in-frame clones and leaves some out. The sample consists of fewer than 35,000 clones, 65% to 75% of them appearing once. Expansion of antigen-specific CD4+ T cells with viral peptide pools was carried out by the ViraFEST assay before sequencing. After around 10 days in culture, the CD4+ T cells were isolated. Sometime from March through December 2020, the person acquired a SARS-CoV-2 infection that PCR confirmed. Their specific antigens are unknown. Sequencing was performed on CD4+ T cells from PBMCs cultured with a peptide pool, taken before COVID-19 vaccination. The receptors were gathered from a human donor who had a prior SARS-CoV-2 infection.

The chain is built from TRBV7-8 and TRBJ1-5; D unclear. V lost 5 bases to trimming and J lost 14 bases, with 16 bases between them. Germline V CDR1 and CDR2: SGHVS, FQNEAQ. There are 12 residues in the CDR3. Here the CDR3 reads CASSPNTGLKHF. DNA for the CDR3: TGTGCCAGCAGCCCTAATACGGGCCTTAAGCATTTT.

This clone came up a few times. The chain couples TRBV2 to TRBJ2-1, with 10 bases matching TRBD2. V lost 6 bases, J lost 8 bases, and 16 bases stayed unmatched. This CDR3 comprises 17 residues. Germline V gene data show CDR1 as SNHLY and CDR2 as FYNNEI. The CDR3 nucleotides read TGTGCCAGCAGCCATACCCCGGCTAGCGGGAGCACCGATGAGCAGTTCTTC. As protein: CASSHTPASGSTDEQFF. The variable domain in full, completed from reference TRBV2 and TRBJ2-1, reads EPEVTQTPSHQVTQMGQEVILRCVPISNHLYFYWYRQILGQKVEFLVSFYNNEISEKSEIFDDQFSVERPDGSNFTLKIRSTKLEDSAMYFCASSHTPASGSTDEQFFGPGTRLTVL.

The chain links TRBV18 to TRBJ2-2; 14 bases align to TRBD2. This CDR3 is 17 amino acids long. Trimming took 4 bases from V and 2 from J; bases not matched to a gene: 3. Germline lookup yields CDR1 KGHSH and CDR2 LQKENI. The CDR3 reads CASSLGTSGSNTGELFF. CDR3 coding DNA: TGTGCCAGCTCACTCGGGACTAGCGGGAGCAACACCGGGGAGCTGTTTTTT.

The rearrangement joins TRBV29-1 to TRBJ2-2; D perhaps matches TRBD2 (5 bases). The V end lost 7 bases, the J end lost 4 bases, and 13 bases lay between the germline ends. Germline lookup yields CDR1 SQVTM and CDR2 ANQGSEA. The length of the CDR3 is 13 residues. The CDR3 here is CSGLIGGTGELFF. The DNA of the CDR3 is TGCAGCGGACTAATCGGAGGCACCGGGGAGCTGTTTTTT.

CDR3 region: CASSQDSWGGYEQYF. In nucleotides, the CDR3 is TGTGCCAGCAGCCAAGATTCTTGGGGGGGCTACGAGCAGTACTTC. The chain couples TRBV14 to TRBJ2-7; the match to TRBD2 covers 7 bases. The CDR3 length is 15 residues. V shed 0 bases, J shed 3 bases, and the junction held 5 bases outside the gene matches. In germline, CDR1 is SGHDN, CDR2 FVKESK.

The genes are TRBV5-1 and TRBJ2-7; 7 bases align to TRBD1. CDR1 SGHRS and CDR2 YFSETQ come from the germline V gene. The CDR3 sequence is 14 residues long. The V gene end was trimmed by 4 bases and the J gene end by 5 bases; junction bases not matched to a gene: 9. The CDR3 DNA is TGCGCCAGCAGCCCGGAACAGACAGGGAACGAGCAGTACTTC. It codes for CASSPEQTGNEQYF.

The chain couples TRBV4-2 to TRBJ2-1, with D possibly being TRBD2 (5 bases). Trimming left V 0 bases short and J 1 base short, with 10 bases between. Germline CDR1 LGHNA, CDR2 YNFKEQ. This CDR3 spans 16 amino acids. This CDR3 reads CASSQDPSSSYNEQFF. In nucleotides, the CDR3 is TGTGCCAGCAGCCAAGATCCTAGCAGTTCCTACAATGAGCAGTTCTTC.

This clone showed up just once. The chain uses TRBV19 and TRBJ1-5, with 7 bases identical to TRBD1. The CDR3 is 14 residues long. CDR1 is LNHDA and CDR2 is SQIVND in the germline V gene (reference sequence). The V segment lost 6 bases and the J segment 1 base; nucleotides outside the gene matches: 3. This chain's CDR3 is CASRRTGSNQPQHF. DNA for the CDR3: TGTGCCAGTAGGCGGACAGGAAGCAATCAGCCCCAGCATTTT.

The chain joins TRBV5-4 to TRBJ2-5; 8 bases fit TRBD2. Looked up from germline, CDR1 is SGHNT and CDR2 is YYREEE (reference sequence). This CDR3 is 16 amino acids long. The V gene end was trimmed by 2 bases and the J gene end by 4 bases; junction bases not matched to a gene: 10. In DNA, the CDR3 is TGTGCCAGCAGCTTAACTAGCGGAGGGCGGGGAGAGACCCAGTACTTC. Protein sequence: CASSLTSGGRGETQYF.

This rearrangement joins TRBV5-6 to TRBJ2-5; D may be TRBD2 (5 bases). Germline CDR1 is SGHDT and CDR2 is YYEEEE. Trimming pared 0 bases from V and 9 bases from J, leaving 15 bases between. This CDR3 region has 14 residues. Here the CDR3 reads CASSLVWASRPQYF. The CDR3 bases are TGTGCCAGCAGCTTGGTTTGGGCTAGCAGGCCCCAGTACTTC.

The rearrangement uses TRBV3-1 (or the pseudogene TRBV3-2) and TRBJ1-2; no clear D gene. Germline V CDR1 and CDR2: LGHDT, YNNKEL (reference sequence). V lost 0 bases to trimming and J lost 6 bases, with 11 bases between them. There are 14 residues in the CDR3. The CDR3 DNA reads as TGTGCCAGCAGCCAAGACGGGCAGTTCCATGGCTACACCTTC. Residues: CASSQDGQFHGYTF.

CDR3 amino acids: CASSLAQGSFSYLYEQYF. CDR3 DNA sequence: TGTGCCAGCAGCTTAGCTCAGGGAAGCTTCAGTTATCTCTACGAGCAGTACTTC. V is TRBV11-2 and J is TRBJ2-7; tentative D call: TRBD1 (5 bases). CDR3 length: 18 amino acids. With 1 base removed from V and 3 bases from J, the gap between germline ends came to 22 bases. Germline-derived CDR1 and CDR2 are SGHAT and FQNNGV.

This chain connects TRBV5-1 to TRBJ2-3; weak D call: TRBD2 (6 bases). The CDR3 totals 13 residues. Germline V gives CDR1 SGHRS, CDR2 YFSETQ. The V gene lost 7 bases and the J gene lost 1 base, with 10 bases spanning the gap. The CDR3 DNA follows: TGCGCCAGCCGCAGACTAGGCACAGATACGCAGTATTTT. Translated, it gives CASRRLGTDTQYF.